The sequence of this T cell receptor (beta chain) was determined in a study of blood T cell repertoires in COVID-19. Whole-study context: T cells, B-cell-depleted T cells, or PBMCs provided the cDNA or gDNA that served as material.

Generated by immunoSEQ multiplex PCR, the TCRdb table keeps only in-frame clones and is missing some. Of 95,000 to 110,000 clones detected, 85% to 90% appear once; the ten largest clones hold 5.1%. The germline V gene encodes CDR1 SGHRS and CDR2 YFSETQ. Trimming shortened V by 1 base and J by 7 bases, and 18 bases separated the two germline ends. The CDR3 loop spans 16 amino acids. The chain combines TRBV5-1 with TRBJ1-3; the D gene is possibly TRBD1 (5 bases). Source material: peripheral blood. This TCR derives from a human donor in a cohort sampled during active COVID-19. CDR3 region: CASSLNIGQGGNTIYF. The CDR3 DNA reads TGCGCCAGCAGCTTGAATATCGGGCAGGGTGGGAACACCATATATTTT.